A single sample is the source of the 14 T cell receptor beta chains below, sequenced in a study of identical twins. TCRdb fed the 5' RACE reads into MiXCR, producing one record per CDR3 protein. The sample contains roughly 690,000 distinct CDR3 sequences, around 20% of which appear only once. The sample was also linked to a second study, of T cells expressing NK-cell markers.

The sequenced sample consisted of PBMCs. The receptors were sampled from a woman between 18 and 29 years old in good health.

The chain combines TRBV2 with TRBJ2-7, with D perhaps TRBD1 (6 bases). This CDR3 comprises 12 residues. Germline V CDR1 and CDR2: SNHLY, FYNNEI. V was pared by 6 bases and J by 5 bases, with 11 bases between. CDR3 in DNA: TGTGCCAGCAGCCTACAGGGCCACGAGCAGTACTTC. Protein product: CASSLQGHEQYF.

This clonotype was seen more than once but under ten times. The V call is TRBV15, the J call TRBJ2-5, with TRBD2 matching over 12 bases. The CDR3 contains 17 residues. The V gene's germline CDR1 is LNHNV and CDR2 YYDKDF (reference sequence). With V trimmed by 4 bases and J by 0 bases, 6 bases remained unmatched. The CDR3: CATSIGLAGRDQETQYF. The CDR3 region has the DNA TGTGCCACCAGCATAGGACTAGCGGGAAGGGACCAAGAGACCCAGTACTTC. Drawing the rest from reference TRBV15 and TRBJ2-5, the complete variable domain is DAMVIQNPRYQVTQFGKPVTLSCSQTLNHNVMYWYQQKSSQAPKLLFHYYDKDFNNEADTPDNFQSRRPNTSFCFLDIRSPGLGDTAMYLCATSIGLAGRDQETQYFGPGTRLLVL.

The chain has TRBV11-2 and TRBJ2-1; 8 positions agree with TRBD2. CDR1 and CDR2 from the germline V gene are SGHAT and FQNNGV. This CDR3 is 16 amino acids long. The V gene end was trimmed by 2 bases and the J gene end by 2 bases; junction bases not matched to a gene: 5. Here the CDR3 reads CASSLLSGGAYNEQFF. The CDR3 region has the DNA TGTGCCAGCAGCTTATTGTCGGGGGGGGCCTACAATGAGCAGTTCTTC.

The gene calls are TRBV4-2 and TRBJ2-2, with D tentatively TRBD2 (6 bases). The CDR3 runs 17 residues. CDR1 LGHNA and CDR2 YNFKEQ come from the germline V gene. Trimming pared 0 bases from V and 5 bases from J, leaving 16 bases between. The CDR3 is CASSQDQSGHETGELFF. DNA for the CDR3: TGTGCCAGCAGCCAAGATCAGAGCGGGCACGAAACCGGGGAGCTGTTTTTT.

The CDR3 nucleotides are TGTGCCAGCAGTTACGCGGGAAACATTCAGTACTTC. It codes for CASSYAGNIQYF. The chain is built from TRBV6-2 or TRBV6-3 and TRBJ2-4, with D possibly matching TRBD2 (5 bases). This CDR3 is 12 amino acids long. The V gene's germline CDR1 is MNHEY and CDR2 SVGEGT. Trimming removed 2 bases from V and 6 bases from J, with 5 bases in between.

V gene TRBV11-2 combines with J gene TRBJ2-3; 15 nucleotides agree with TRBD2. With V trimmed by 2 bases and J by 1 base, 4 bases remained unmatched. The CDR3 extends over 18 amino acids. From germline, CDR1 is SGHAT and CDR2 FQNNGV. CDR3 bases: TGTGCCAGCAGCTTAAGGACTAGCGGGAGGGCCGGCACAGATACGCAGTATTTT. It encodes CASSLRTSGRAGTDTQYF.

This clonotype was detected ten times or more. In nucleotides, the CDR3 is TGTGCCAGCAGTCCACGACTAGCGGGAGACACCGGGGAGCTGTTTTTT. Translated: CASSPRLAGDTGELFF. The V call is TRBV12-3 or TRBV12-4, the J call TRBJ2-2; TRBD2 aligns across 12 bases. The CDR3 contains 16 residues. The V and J ends lost 5 bases and 3 bases, in that order; junction bases with no gene match: 4.

The table lists this clonotype with a few counts. A read error may explain this, as a much larger clone is one base away. V usage is TRBV6-5 and J usage is TRBJ2-7, with TRBD1 matching 8 bases. The germline V gene encodes CDR1 MNHEY and CDR2 SVGAGI. This CDR3 spans 14 amino acids. CDR3 in DNA: TGTGCCAGCAGTTACGGGACAGGCTCCCACGAGCAGTACTTC. It yields the protein CASSYGTGSHEQYF.

This chain connects TRBV7-9 to TRBJ2-5; 14 positions match TRBD2. Germline V gene lookup returns CDR1 SEHNR and CDR2 FQNEAQ (reference sequence). The V and J ends lost 2 bases and 4 bases, in that order; junction bases with no gene match: 6. This CDR3 is 17 amino acids long. The CDR3 DNA follows: TGTGCCAGCAGCTTATTTGGACTAGCGGGAGGAAGAGAGACCCAGTACTTC. This translates into CASSLFGLAGGRETQYF.

The chain couples TRBV6-1 to TRBJ1-2; no clear D. The V gene lost 9 bases and the J gene lost 6 bases, with 11 bases spanning the gap. This CDR3 spans 11 amino acids. CDR1 and CDR2 from the germline V gene are MNHNS and SASEGT. CDR3 sequence (DNA): TGTGCCAGACGAGCATTCAATGGCTACACCTTC. Its translation is CARRAFNGYTF.

This clonotype appeared a few times. The chain employs TRBV24-1 and TRBJ2-1; D uncertain. Deletions cut 9 bases from V and 5 bases from J, with 13 bases between. This CDR3 comprises 13 residues. Germline CDR1 and CDR2: KGHDR and SFDVKD. The CDR3 spells CATCTPTNNEQFF. The CDR3 DNA sequence: TGTGCCACCTGTACACCAACGAACAATGAGCAGTTCTTC.

The chain combines TRBV10-3 with TRBJ1-1; D unresolved. Germline CDR1 reads ENHRY; CDR2 reads SYGVKD. There are 15 residues in the CDR3. V shed 7 bases and J shed 1 base, with 16 bases lying between them. This chain's CDR3 is CAIKGSVKSNTEAFF. The CDR3 DNA reads TGTGCCATCAAAGGGTCAGTCAAATCGAACACTGAAGCTTTCTTT.

The rearrangement uses TRBV12-3 or TRBV12-4 and TRBJ2-7, with D possibly being TRBD1 (6 bases). The length of the CDR3 is 14 residues. Trimming stripped 2 bases from V and 6 bases from J, with 14 bases between. CDR3 in amino acids: CASSLRWGQREQYF. In DNA, the CDR3 is TGTGCCAGCAGTTTAAGGTGGGGGCAACGCGAGCAGTACTTC.

This clonotype has more than one count but fewer than ten. This rearrangement joins TRBV11-3 to TRBJ2-2; TRBD1 matches 7 bases. CDR1 and CDR2 from the germline V gene are SGHNT and YENEEA. CDR3 length equals 14 residues. V lost 5 bases to trimming and J lost 6 bases; unmatched junction nucleotides: 6. The CDR3: CASSPAQGAGELFF. CDR3 sequence (DNA): TGTGCCAGCAGCCCTGCGCAGGGGGCCGGGGAGCTGTTTTTT.